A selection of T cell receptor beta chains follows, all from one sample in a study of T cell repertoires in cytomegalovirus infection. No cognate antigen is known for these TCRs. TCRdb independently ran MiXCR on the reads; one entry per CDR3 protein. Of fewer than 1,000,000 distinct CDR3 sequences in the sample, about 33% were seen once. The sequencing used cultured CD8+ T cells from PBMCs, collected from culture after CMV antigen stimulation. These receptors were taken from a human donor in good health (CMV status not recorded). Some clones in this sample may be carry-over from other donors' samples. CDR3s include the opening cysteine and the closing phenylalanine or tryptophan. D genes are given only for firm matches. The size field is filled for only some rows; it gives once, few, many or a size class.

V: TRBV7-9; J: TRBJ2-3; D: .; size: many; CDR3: CASSTGVVSTDTQYF; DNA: TGTGCCAGCAGCACCGGGGTAGTAAGCACAGATACGCAGTATTTT
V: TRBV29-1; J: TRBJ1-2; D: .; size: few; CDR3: CSARTVYGYTF; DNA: TGCAGCGCACGGACGGTCTATGGCTACACCTTC
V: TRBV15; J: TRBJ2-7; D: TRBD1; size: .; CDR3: CATSTRTGGDEQYF; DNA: TGTGCCACCAGCACTCGGACAGGGGGGGACGAGCAGTACTTC
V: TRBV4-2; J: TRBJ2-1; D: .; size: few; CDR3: CASGGGAPFYNEQFF; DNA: TGTGCCAGCGGGGGTGGGGCCCCCTTCTACAATGAGCAGTTCTTC
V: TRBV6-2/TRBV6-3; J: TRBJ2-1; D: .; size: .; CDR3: CASRQTNYNEQFF; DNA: TGTGCCAGCAGACAAACAAACTACAATGAGCAGTTCTTC
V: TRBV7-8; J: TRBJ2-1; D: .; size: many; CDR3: CASSLGGGLLYGGRGNEQFF; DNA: TGTGCCAGCAGCTTAGGGGGAGGACTACTATACGGAGGCCGGGGAAATGAGCAGTTCTTC
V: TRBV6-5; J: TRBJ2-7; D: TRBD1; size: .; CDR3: CASSYRGQGAEQYF; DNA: TGTGCCAGCAGTTACCGGGGACAGGGGGCCGAGCAGTACTTC
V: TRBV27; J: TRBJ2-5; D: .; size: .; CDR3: CASSYGGRKYPQYF; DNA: TGTGCCAGCAGTTATGGGGGGCGCAAATATCCCCAGTACTTC
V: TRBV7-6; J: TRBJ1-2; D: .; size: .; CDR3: CASSLAPENYGYTF; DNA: TGTGCCAGCAGCTTAGCGCCAGAGAACTATGGCTACACCTTC
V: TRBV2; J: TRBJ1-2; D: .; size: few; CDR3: CASSGWAINYGYTF; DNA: TGTGCCAGCAGTGGGTGGGCCATCAACTATGGCTACACCTTC
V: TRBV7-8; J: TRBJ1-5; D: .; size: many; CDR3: CASSRYEMSNQPQHF; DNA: TGTGCCAGCAGCCGATATGAGATGAGCAATCAGCCCCAGCATTTT
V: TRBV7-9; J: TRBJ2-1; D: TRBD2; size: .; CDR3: CASSSPTSGGASYNEQFF; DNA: TGTGCCAGCAGCTCTCCGACTAGCGGGGGGGCATCCTACAATGAGCAGTTCTTC
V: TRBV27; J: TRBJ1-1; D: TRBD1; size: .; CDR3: CASSARPGGMNTEAFF; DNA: TGTGCCAGCAGTGCTCGCCCAGGGGGTATGAACACTGAAGCTTTCTTT
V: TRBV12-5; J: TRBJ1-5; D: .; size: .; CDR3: CASGLVEGVAQPQHF; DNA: TGTGCTAGTGGTTTGGTTGAAGGGGTGGCTCAGCCCCAGCATTTT
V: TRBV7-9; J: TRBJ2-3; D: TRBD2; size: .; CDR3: CASSSPIAGGRDTQYF; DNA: TGTGCCAGCAGCTCTCCAATCGCGGGGGGGCGAGATACGCAGTATTTT
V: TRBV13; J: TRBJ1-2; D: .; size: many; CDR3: CASSLRGNYGYTF; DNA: TGTGCCAGCAGCCTCCGGGGTAACTATGGCTACACCTTC
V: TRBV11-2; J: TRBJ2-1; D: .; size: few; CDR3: CASSWTGDEQFF; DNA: TGTGCCAGCAGCTGGACCGGAGATGAGCAGTTCTTC
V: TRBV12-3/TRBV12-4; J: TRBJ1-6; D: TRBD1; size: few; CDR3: CASSLRTGESPLHF; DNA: TGTGCCAGCAGTTTAAGGACAGGGGAATCACCCCTCCACTTT
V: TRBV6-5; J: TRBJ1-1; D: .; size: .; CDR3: CASSYGQAMNTEAFF; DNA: TGTGCCAGCAGTTACGGGCAGGCGATGAACACTGAAGCTTTCTTT
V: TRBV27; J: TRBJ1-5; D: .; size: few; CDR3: CASSSLGGMWQPQHF; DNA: TGTGCCAGCAGCTCACTTGGGGGGATGTGGCAGCCCCAGCATTTT
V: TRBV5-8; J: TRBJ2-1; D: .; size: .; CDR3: CASSASLSRVGDEQFF; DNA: TGTGCCAGCAGCGCGTCGCTATCCAGGGTTGGGGATGAGCAGTTCTTC
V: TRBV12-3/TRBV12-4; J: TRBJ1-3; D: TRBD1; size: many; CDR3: CASSSTGLGDTIYF; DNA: TGTGCCAGCAGTTCGACAGGGCTTGGAGACACCATATATTTT
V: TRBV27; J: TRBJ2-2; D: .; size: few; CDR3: CASSSARTANTGELFF; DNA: TGTGCCAGCAGTTCCGCCAGGACGGCGAACACCGGGGAGCTGTTTTTT
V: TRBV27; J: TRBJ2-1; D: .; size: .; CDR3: CASSPNWDGYYNEQFF; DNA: TGTGCCAGCAGTCCAAACTGGGACGGATACTACAATGAGCAGTTCTTC
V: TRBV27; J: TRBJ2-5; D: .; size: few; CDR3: CASRTSRETQYF; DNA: TGTGCCAGCAGGACTAGTCGAGAAACCCAGTACTTC
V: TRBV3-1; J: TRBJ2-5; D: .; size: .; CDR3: CASSQETTPQETQYF; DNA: TGTGCCAGCAGCCAAGAGACTACCCCTCAAGAGACCCAGTACTTC
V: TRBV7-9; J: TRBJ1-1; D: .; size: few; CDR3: CASSAFNTEAFF; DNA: TGTGCCAGCAGCGCCTTCAACACTGAAGCTTTCTTT
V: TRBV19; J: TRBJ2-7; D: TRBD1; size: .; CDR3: CASSAGTALTYEQYF; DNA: TGTGCCAGTAGTGCCGGGACAGCGCTTACCTACGAGCAGTACTTC
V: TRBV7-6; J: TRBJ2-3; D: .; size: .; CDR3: CASSLAYGTGTSTDTQYF; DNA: TGTGCCAGCAGCTTAGCGTACGGGACCGGGACTAGCACAGATACGCAGTATTTT
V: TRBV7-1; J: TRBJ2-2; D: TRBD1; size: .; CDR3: CASSPRQGRAGELFF; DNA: TGTGCCAGCAGCCCCCGACAGGGCCGAGCCGGGGAGCTGTTTTTT
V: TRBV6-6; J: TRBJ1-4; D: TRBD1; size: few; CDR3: CASSYPGQDNEKLFF; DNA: TGTGCCAGCAGTTACCCGGGACAGGATAATGAAAAACTGTTTTTT
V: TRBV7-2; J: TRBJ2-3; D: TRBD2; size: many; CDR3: CASSPSPLAGLSTDTQYF; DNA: TGTGCCAGCAGCCCCTCTCCTTTAGCGGGCCTGAGCACAGATACGCAGTATTTT
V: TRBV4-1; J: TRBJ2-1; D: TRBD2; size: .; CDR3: CTSSPGGGIGSYNEQFF; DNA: TGCACCAGCAGCCCTGGGGGGGGGATAGGCTCCTACAATGAGCAGTTCTTC
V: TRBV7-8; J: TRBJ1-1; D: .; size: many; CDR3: CASSLGPRAGVNTEAFF; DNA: TGTGCCAGCAGCTTGGGGCCCAGGGCCGGAGTGAACACTGAAGCTTTCTTT
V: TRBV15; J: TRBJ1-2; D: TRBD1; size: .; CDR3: CATSRDRTGAHGYTF; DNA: TGTGCCACCAGCAGAGATCGGACAGGGGCCCATGGCTACACCTTC
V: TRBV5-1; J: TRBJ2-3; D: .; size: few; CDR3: CASSPWGTEPSTDTQYF; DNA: TGCGCCAGCAGCCCATGGGGTACGGAACCTAGCACAGATACGCAGTATTTT
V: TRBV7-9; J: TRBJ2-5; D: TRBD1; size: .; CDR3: CASSLDRVSMETQYF; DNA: TGTGCCAGCAGCCTGGACAGGGTGTCTATGGAGACCCAGTACTTC